This is a list of T cell receptor beta chains from one sample in a study of vaccination and CD4 T cells after COVID-19. MiXCR was run by TCRdb on the PCR reads, yielding one entry per CDR3 protein. In the table there are approximately 9,700 distinct CDR3 sequences, roughly 27% of which are singletons. These TCRs are of unknown antigen specificity. The specimen comprised CD4+ T cells from blood, cultured in vitro, sampled before SARS-CoV-2 vaccination. Every receptor here comes from a human donor who received a COVID-19 vaccine. CDR3s include the opening cysteine and the closing phenylalanine or tryptophan. Each record gives: V gene, D gene, clone size, J gene, CDR3 DNA, CDR3 protein. A D gene is named only where the DNA matches it firmly. Only part of the rows carry a size: once, few, many, or a class if the clone is expanded.

V: TRBV7-9
D: NA
size: NA
J: TRBJ1-2
DNA: TGTGCCAGCAGCTTAACCGGGGGAGGCTACCCCTTC
CDR3: CASSLTGGGYPF

V: TRBV11-2
D: TRBD2
size: NA
J: TRBJ2-2
DNA: TGTGCCAGCAGTGCGGGGGGGCGCACCGGGGAGCTGTTTTTT
CDR3: CASSAGGRTGELFF

V: TRBV7-6
D: NA
size: few
J: TRBJ2-3
DNA: TGTGCCAGCAGCTTTTCTAGCACAGATACGCAGTATTTT
CDR3: CASSFSSTDTQYF

V: TRBV5-1
D: TRBD2
size: NA
J: TRBJ2-3
DNA: TGCGCCAGCAGCTTTAGCGGGGGCGCCGAAGTAACCACAGATACGCAGTATTTT
CDR3: CASSFSGGAEVTTDTQYF

V: TRBV6-5
D: NA
size: few
J: TRBJ2-5
DNA: TGTGCCAGCAGTTACTCTAAGAACAGGGCCGAGGTTACCCAGTACTTC
CDR3: CASSYSKNRAEVTQYF

V: TRBV5-1
D: NA
size: NA
J: TRBJ1-2
DNA: TGCGCCAGCAGCCCGAACGCAGGGAACTATGGCTACACCTTC
CDR3: CASSPNAGNYGYTF

V: TRBV10-3
D: TRBD1
size: NA
J: TRBJ2-3
DNA: TGTGCCATCAGTGACCCAGACAGGGAAGGGACAGATACGCAGTATTTT
CDR3: CAISDPDREGTDTQYF

V: TRBV6-5
D: NA
size: NA
J: TRBJ1-1
DNA: TGTGCCAGCAGTTACTCTACTACAGAGAACACTGAAGCTTTCTTT
CDR3: CASSYSTTENTEAFF

V: TRBV27
D: TRBD1
size: NA
J: TRBJ1-2
DNA: TGTGCCAGCAGTCCTCAGACAGGGAGGTATGGCTACACCTTC
CDR3: CASSPQTGRYGYTF

V: TRBV20-1
D: TRBD1
size: NA
J: TRBJ2-2
DNA: TGCAGTGCTCAGGGGGCAGGGGACACCGGGGAGCTGTTTTTT
CDR3: CSAQGAGDTGELFF

V: TRBV10-3
D: NA
size: few
J: TRBJ1-1
DNA: TGTGCCATCAGTGAGCCGAAGATGGGGTTCCCCGGGTGGGCTTTCTTT
CDR3: CAISEPKMGFPGWAFF

V: TRBV12-3/TRBV12-4
D: NA
size: NA
J: TRBJ1-6
DNA: TGTGCCAGCAGAGAGTTTTCAGGCTCGGATTCACCCCTCCACTTT
CDR3: CASREFSGSDSPLHF

V: TRBV7-8
D: NA
size: NA
J: TRBJ1-1
DNA: TGTGCCAGCAGCTTCTTGAGTTCGGACACTTTGAACACTGAAGCTTTCTTT
CDR3: CASSFLSSDTLNTEAFF

V: TRBV11-3
D: TRBD1
size: few
J: TRBJ2-7
DNA: TGTGCCAGCAGCCAACCGGGACAGGGAGCCGGTGAGCAGTACTTC
CDR3: CASSQPGQGAGEQYF

V: TRBV19
D: NA
size: few
J: TRBJ1-5
DNA: TGTGCCAGTAGTCCCGGGACCCTTAGCAATCAGCCCCAGCATTTT
CDR3: CASSPGTLSNQPQHF

V: TRBV20-1
D: TRBD2
size: few
J: TRBJ2-7
DNA: TGCAGTGCTAGAGGACTAGCGGGGGTCTCCTACGAGCAGTACTTC
CDR3: CSARGLAGVSYEQYF

V: TRBV11-2
D: NA
size: few
J: TRBJ2-5
DNA: TGTGCCAGCAGCTTAGATTACCCCCTCGGGGAGACCCAGTACTTC
CDR3: CASSLDYPLGETQYF

V: TRBV11-3
D: TRBD1
size: NA
J: TRBJ1-4
DNA: TGTGCCATCTCGGACAGGGGAGAAAAACTGTTTTTT
CDR3: CAISDRGEKLFF

V: TRBV6-1
D: TRBD1
size: NA
J: TRBJ1-2
DNA: TGTGCCAGCAGCCCCAGGGGGAACTATGGCTACACCTTC
CDR3: CASSPRGNYGYTF

V: TRBV6-5
D: NA
size: NA
J: TRBJ2-3
DNA: TGTGCCAGCAGTTTAACAGAAAGCACAGATACGCAGTATTTT
CDR3: CASSLTESTDTQYF

V: TRBV6-1
D: NA
size: NA
J: TRBJ2-3
DNA: TGTGCCAGCATGTCGCAGGGAGGTGGGACAGATACGCAGTATTTT
CDR3: CASMSQGGGTDTQYF

V: TRBV19
D: NA
size: NA
J: TRBJ1-5
DNA: TGTGCCAGTAGTATAGGAGGCGGTAGCAATCAGCCCCAGCATTTT
CDR3: CASSIGGGSNQPQHF

V: TRBV10-3
D: NA
size: few
J: TRBJ1-1
DNA: TGTGCCATCAGAGGCGACCAGAACACTGAAGCTTTCTTT
CDR3: CAIRGDQNTEAFF

V: TRBV19
D: NA
size: large
J: TRBJ1-1
DNA: TGTGCCAGTAGTATTGGACTTAGAAGGAGTGAAGCTTTCTTT
CDR3: CASSIGLRRSEAFF

V: TRBV20-1
D: NA
size: NA
J: TRBJ2-7
DNA: TGCAGTGCTAGAACCCAGGGCTACGAGCAGTACTTC
CDR3: CSARTQGYEQYF

V: TRBV20-1
D: TRBD1
size: few
J: TRBJ1-2
DNA: TGCAGTGCTCTCGACAGGGACTATGGCTACACCTTC
CDR3: CSALDRDYGYTF

V: TRBV7-2
D: TRBD1
size: NA
J: TRBJ2-7
DNA: TGTGCCAGCAGCATCCGGGACAGGGGCTCCTACGAGCAGTACTTC
CDR3: CASSIRDRGSYEQYF

V: TRBV4-2
D: TRBD1
size: NA
J: TRBJ2-2
DNA: TGTGCCAGCAGCCTTATGGACAGGGACACCGGGGAGCTGTTTTTT
CDR3: CASSLMDRDTGELFF

V: TRBV11-3
D: NA
size: NA
J: TRBJ2-7
DNA: TGTGCCAGCAGCTCCCAGAGGTTATCCTACGAGCAGTACTTC
CDR3: CASSSQRLSYEQYF

V: TRBV2
D: NA
size: NA
J: TRBJ1-2
DNA: TGTGCCAGCAGGGAATACAGGTCCTATGGCTACACCTTC
CDR3: CASREYRSYGYTF

V: TRBV2
D: TRBD1
size: few
J: TRBJ2-1
DNA: TGTGCCAGCAGTGAAGGACAGGGGTACGGGAATGAGCAGTTCTTC
CDR3: CASSEGQGYGNEQFF

V: TRBV7-9
D: NA
size: few
J: TRBJ2-2
DNA: TGTGCCAGCAGCTGGAGCAATTGGTTGGCCGGGGAGCTGTTTTTT
CDR3: CASSWSNWLAGELFF

V: TRBV7-9
D: NA
size: NA
J: TRBJ1-5
DNA: TGTGCCAGCAGCTTATACGGGGATCAGCCCCAGCATTTT
CDR3: CASSLYGDQPQHF

V: TRBV10-3
D: NA
size: few
J: TRBJ1-6
DNA: TGTGCCATGCGAGAGGGGAATTCACCCCTCCACTTT
CDR3: CAMREGNSPLHF

V: TRBV5-1
D: NA
size: NA
J: TRBJ1-4
DNA: TGCGCCAGCAGCTACAGCGCAACTAATGAAAAACTGTTTTTT
CDR3: CASSYSATNEKLFF

V: TRBV5-1
D: NA
size: NA
J: TRBJ1-6
DNA: TGCGCCAGCAGCTTGGGCTTGTCGCAGGGTGGGTCACCCCTCCACTTT
CDR3: CASSLGLSQGGSPLHF

V: TRBV6-1
D: NA
size: NA
J: TRBJ1-1
DNA: TGTGCCAGCAGTGAAGCCCACAGGGTTGGTGAAGCTTTCTTT
CDR3: CASSEAHRVGEAFF

V: TRBV15
D: NA
size: few
J: TRBJ1-2
DNA: TGTGCCACCAGCAGAGTCGGTTGGGAGGGAAGTGGCTACACCTTC
CDR3: CATSRVGWEGSGYTF

V: TRBV19
D: TRBD1
size: few
J: TRBJ2-7
DNA: TGTGCCAGTAGTATTGGGGGGACAGGGGCGACCTACGAGCAGTACTTC
CDR3: CASSIGGTGATYEQYF

V: TRBV29-1
D: NA
size: NA
J: TRBJ1-2
DNA: TGCAGCGTTGAAGGGGCGCAGGGTTTTTCTAATGGCTACACCTTC
CDR3: CSVEGAQGFSNGYTF

V: TRBV6-1
D: NA
size: few
J: TRBJ1-1
DNA: TGTGCCAGCAGTGAAGCTGGGATGAGGACTGAAGCTTTCTTT
CDR3: CASSEAGMRTEAFF

V: TRBV7-2
D: NA
size: NA
J: TRBJ2-5
DNA: TGTGCCAGCAGGACTTGGGGCGGGCAAGAGACCCAGTACTTC
CDR3: CASRTWGGQETQYF

V: TRBV24-1
D: NA
size: NA
J: TRBJ2-1
DNA: TGTGCCACCAGTGCACTCAATGAGCAGTTCTTC
CDR3: CATSALNEQFF

V: TRBV5-4
D: NA
size: NA
J: TRBJ2-3
DNA: TGTGCCAGCAGCAAACGTTGGGGGGTCGAGGGTGGAACAGATACGCAGTATTTT
CDR3: CASSKRWGVEGGTDTQYF

V: TRBV5-4
D: TRBD1
size: NA
J: TRBJ2-1
DNA: TGTGCCAGCAGCTTGCTTGGACAGGGGGCCTACAATGAGCAGTTCTTC
CDR3: CASSLLGQGAYNEQFF

V: TRBV6-1
D: NA
size: NA
J: TRBJ1-2
DNA: TGTGCCAGCAGTGAACTTGGAGGGGAGAGCTTC
CDR3: CASSELGGESF

V: TRBV27
D: TRBD1
size: NA
J: TRBJ1-2
DNA: TGTGCCAGCAGTTTAGGACAGGGGGGAGGCTACACCTTC
CDR3: CASSLGQGGGYTF

V: TRBV27
D: TRBD2
size: NA
J: TRBJ2-7
DNA: TGTGCCAGCAGTTTGGGTGGGGGGGACTACGAGCAGTACTTC
CDR3: CASSLGGGDYEQYF

V: TRBV5-1
D: NA
size: NA
J: TRBJ2-3
DNA: TGCGCCAGCAGCTTGGCCTTTACTAGCACAGATACGCAGTATTTT
CDR3: CASSLAFTSTDTQYF

V: TRBV29-1
D: TRBD1
size: NA
J: TRBJ1-1
DNA: TGCAGCGGGGGACAGGGTCTAATGAACACTGAAGCTTTCTTT
CDR3: CSGGQGLMNTEAFF

V: TRBV7-2
D: NA
size: NA
J: TRBJ1-3
DNA: TGTGCCAGCAGCTTAGTCGTCACGGGACTCTCTGGAAACACCATATATTTT
CDR3: CASSLVVTGLSGNTIYF

V: TRBV5-1
D: NA
size: NA
J: TRBJ1-1
DNA: TGCGCCAGCAGCTTGGCCGGCCAAACGGGGACTGAAGCTTTCTTT
CDR3: CASSLAGQTGTEAFF

V: TRBV7-6
D: TRBD1
size: NA
J: TRBJ1-5
DNA: TGTGCCAGCAGCCCTGGGACAGGGGGACCCCAGCATTTT
CDR3: CASSPGTGGPQHF

V: TRBV5-3
D: NA
size: NA
J: TRBJ1-1
DNA: TGTGCCAGAGGGGGGACACCCAACACTGAAGCTTTCTTT
CDR3: CARGGTPNTEAFF

V: TRBV7-8
D: NA
size: few
J: TRBJ2-2
DNA: TGTGCCAGCAGCTTAAACCCGGACACCGGGGAGCTGTTTTTT
CDR3: CASSLNPDTGELFF

V: TRBV6-4
D: NA
size: few
J: TRBJ2-7
DNA: TGTGCCAGCAGTGACTCCAGGGGCGGGGAGCAGTACTTC
CDR3: CASSDSRGGEQYF

V: TRBV5-1
D: NA
size: NA
J: TRBJ2-5
DNA: TGCGCCAGCAGCGGACAGTTGGAGACCCAGTACTTC
CDR3: CASSGQLETQYF

V: TRBV2
D: NA
size: few
J: TRBJ1-5
DNA: TGTGCCAGCAGGGCTGACAGTAATCAGCCCCAGCATTTT
CDR3: CASRADSNQPQHF

V: TRBV5-4
D: NA
size: NA
J: TRBJ1-6
DNA: TGTGCCAGCAGCGGGGTAAATAATTCACCCCTCCACTTT
CDR3: CASSGVNNSPLHF

V: TRBV7-4
D: NA
size: NA
J: TRBJ2-3
DNA: TGTGCCAGCAGCGCGGGGCCAGGGCCAGATACGCAGTATTTT
CDR3: CASSAGPGPDTQYF